This T cell receptor (beta chain) was identified during a study of cytomegalovirus exposure and HLA in healthy donors. Points from the study as a whole: Despite most TCR sequences being rare, some public TCRs occurred in many donors.

On this clone itself: What it binds is not known.

The V end was cut by 0 bases, the J end by 4 bases, with 12 bases between. The CDR3 runs 15 residues. Germline values: CDR1 SGHNT, CDR2 YENEEA. Primers: 60 Vbeta forward and 13 Jbeta reverse. Profiled with immunoSEQ multiplex PCR; TCRdb holds only in-frame clones, not every one. The table lists under 200,000 clones. The sequenced sample was PBMCs. This clonotype originated in a woman between 18 and 29 years old in good health and CMV-seropositive. The chain recombines TRBV11-3 with TRBJ2-5; a possible D gene is TRBD2 (5 bases). CDR3 sequence (DNA): TGTGCCAGCAGCTTAGAGGGTCTAGCCGGAGAGACCCAGTACTTC. Encoded protein: CASSLEGLAGETQYF.